The next 11 T cell receptor beta chains were all read from a single sample in a study of shared clonotypes between healthy human individuals. The method was immunoSEQ multiplex PCR; TCRdb's version includes in-frame clones alone and lacks a portion of them. The sample contains approximately 640,000 clones, roughly 70% of which appear only once. The sample was memory CD4+ T cells sorted from blood. Described subset: CD45RA-negative fraction. The receptors originated from a woman aged 30 to 39 in good health.

The CDR3 is CAISDPGTQPQHF. CDR3 bases: TGTGCCATCAGTGACCCCGGGACTCAGCCCCAGCATTTT. V gene TRBV10-3 combines with J gene TRBJ1-5; D perhaps matches TRBD1 (5 bases). Trimming took off 3 bases at V and 6 bases at J, with 9 bases between the two ends. Germline CDR1 ENHRY, CDR2 SYGVKD. CDR3 size: 13 residues.

V and J are TRBV7-8 and TRBJ2-2, with 8 bases lining up with TRBD1. The CDR3 runs to 15 residues. Germline CDR1 is SGHVS and CDR2 is FQNEAQ. Trimming cost V 5 bases and J 4 bases; bases outside gene matches: 6. CDR3 in DNA: TGTGCCAGCAGCACCGACAGGGGAAGCACCGGGGAGCTGTTTTTT. This gives the protein CASSTDRGSTGELFF.

Concerning this clone itself: The sample contains more than one DNA sequence encoding this CDR3. The V gene is TRBV5-4, the J gene TRBJ2-5, with D perhaps TRBD1 or TRBD2 (5 bases each). The V end lost 0 bases, the J end lost 1 base, and 7 bases lay between the germline ends. This CDR3 has 14 residues. Germline values: CDR1 SGHNT, CDR2 YYREEE (reference sequence). The CDR3 bases are TGTGCCAGCAGCTTGGGGGGGTTCCAAGAGACCCAGTACTTC. Protein sequence: CASSLGGFQETQYF.

The genes are TRBV9 and TRBJ2-1, with 8 bases identical to TRBD2. The germline gives CDR1 SGDLS, CDR2 YYNGEE. The CDR3 spans 15 residues. The trim removed 0 bases at V and 4 bases at J, leaving 3 bases unmatched. CDR3 residues: CASSVASGHYNEQFF. CDR3 nucleotide sequence: TGTGCCAGCAGCGTAGCTAGCGGGCATTACAATGAGCAGTTCTTC.

The rearrangement joins TRBV11-2 to TRBJ2-1; 7 nucleotides align to TRBD1. The CDR3 totals 12 residues. V gave up 4 bases and J gave up 7 bases; unmatched junction bases: 1. Germline lookup yields CDR1 SGHAT and CDR2 FQNNGV. The CDR3 sequence is CASSSTGNEQFF. Written as DNA, the CDR3 is TGTGCCAGCAGCTCGACAGGGAATGAGCAGTTCTTC.

V and J are TRBV30 and TRBJ1-2; D is unresolved. Germline CDR1 reads GTSNPN; CDR2 reads SVGIG (reference sequence). CDR3 length: 12 amino acids. The V end was cut by 1 base, the J end by 3 bases, with 6 bases between. CDR3 in DNA: TGTGCCTGGAGTGCGAGACACTATGGCTACACCTTC. Its protein product is CAWSARHYGYTF.

This clone has just one count. The same CDR3 arises from other DNA sequences in this sample as well. This chain uses TRBV7-9 with TRBJ2-7; perhaps TRBD2 as D (5 bases). Trimming left V 2 bases short and J 1 base short, with 6 bases between. The CDR3 length is 13 residues. Germline values: CDR1 SEHNR, CDR2 FQNEAQ (reference sequence). The CDR3 nucleotides are TGTGCCAGCAGCTTAAGCGGATCCTACGAGCAGTACTTC. It specifies CASSLSGSYEQYF. The whole variable domain, filled in from reference TRBV7-9 and TRBJ2-7, reads DTGVSQNPRHKITKRGQNVTFRCDPISEHNRLYWYRQTLGQGPEFLTYFQNEAQLEKSRLLSDRFSAERPKGSFSTLEIQRTEQGDSAMYLCASSLSGSYEQYFGPGTRLTVT.

The chain links TRBV2 to TRBJ1-5; D perhaps matches TRBD1 (5 bases). CDR1 SNHLY and CDR2 FYNNEI come from the germline V gene. The length of the CDR3 is 16 residues. V was shortened by 6 bases and J by 6 bases, with 21 bases between the two germline ends. The CDR3 is CASSPMVGERRQPQHF. The DNA of the CDR3 is TGTGCCAGCAGCCCGATGGTGGGGGAACGACGTCAGCCCCAGCATTTT.

This clone is a singleton in its sample. The chain has TRBV27 and TRBJ2-5; TRBD2 agrees at 7 bases. The CDR3 totals 16 residues. In germline, CDR1 is MNHEY, CDR2 SMNVEV (reference sequence). The junction had 12 bases not matched to a gene; V was cut back by 6 bases and J by 2 bases. Written as DNA, the CDR3 is TGTGCCAGCAGACAGGTGTATGGGAGGGGTCAAGAGACCCAGTACTTC. Its protein product is CASRQVYGRGQETQYF.

The chain is built from TRBV28 and TRBJ2-7; 11 nucleotides line up with TRBD2. V gave up 2 bases and J gave up 7 bases; unmatched junction bases: 7. Per the germline V gene, CDR1 is MDHEN and CDR2 is SYDVKM. The CDR3 loop spans 15 amino acids. DNA for the CDR3: TGTGCCAGCAGTTTAGGTAGCGGGAGGGCCGGGGAGCAGTACTTC. It encodes CASSLGSGRAGEQYF. The variable domain in full, with the rest retrieved from reference TRBV28 and TRBJ2-7, is DVKVTQSSRYLVKRTGEKVFLECVQDMDHENMFWYRQDPGLGLRLIYFSYDVKMKEKGDIPEGYSVSREKKERFSLILESASTNQTSMYLCASSLGSGRAGEQYFGPGTRLTVT.

This rearrangement joins TRBV2 to TRBJ2-2, with D perhaps TRBD2 (5 bases). This CDR3 has 15 amino acids. The germline V and J ends were trimmed by 2 bases and 0 bases, with 7 bases remaining between them. CDR1 is SNHLY, CDR2 FYNNEI, per germline. CDR3 loop: CASSETGTNTGELFF. CDR3 DNA sequence: TGTGCCAGCAGTGAAACGGGGACGAACACCGGGGAGCTGTTTTTT. Full variable domain (rest looked up from reference TRBV2 and TRBJ2-2): EPEVTQTPSHQVTQMGQEVILRCVPISNHLYFYWYRQILGQKVEFLVSFYNNEISEKSEIFDDQFSVERPDGSNFTLKIRSTKLEDSAMYFCASSETGTNTGELFFGEGSRLTVL.